This TCR beta chain was recorded in a study of T cell changes during pregnancy in multiple sclerosis. Clones were sequenced by immunoSEQ multiplex PCR, and TCRdb holds only the in-frame ones, with some missing. In the table there are roughly 42,000 clones, more than 90% of which are singletons. Germline-derived CDR1 and CDR2 are KGHSH and LQKENI. The CDR3 is made up of 14 amino acids. Trimming took 2 bases from V and 6 from J, leaving 13 bases between them. The sample was CD4+ T cells from peripheral blood mononuclear cells, taken in the second trimester of pregnancy. The TCR originated in a female donor in good health, enrolled as a control in a pregnancy study. The rearrangement links TRBV18 to TRBJ1-1; tentative D call: TRBD1 (5 bases). The CDR3 region has the DNA TGTGCCAGCTCACCATTCGGCGGGGCTGCTGAAGCTTTCTTT. Translating gives CASSPFGGAAEAFF.